Following are 30 T cell receptor beta chains from one sample sequenced in a study of blood T cell repertoires in COVID-19. Generated by immunoSEQ multiplex PCR, the TCRdb table keeps only in-frame clones and is missing some. The sample yields hundreds of thousands of clones, around 88% seen once. The sequencing sample was made of peripheral blood. All receptors come from a woman in her 30s who had recovered from COVID-19.

This clone was observed a few times. The chain joins TRBV30 to TRBJ2-7; D is uncertain. The V end lost 1 base, the J end lost 3 bases, and 10 bases lay between the germline ends. CDR1 is GTSNPN, CDR2 SVGIG, per germline (reference sequence). This CDR3 has 13 residues. The CDR3: CAWSESVDYEQYF. In nucleotides, the CDR3 is TGTGCCTGGAGTGAATCCGTAGACTACGAGCAGTACTTC.

With regard to this clone: At one end, the junction sequence differs from germline, possibly due to a read error. V usage is TRBV27 and J usage is TRBJ2-3, with D possibly being TRBD2 (6 bases). Germline V lookup: CDR1 MNHEY, CDR2 SMNVEV (reference sequence). The CDR3 extends over 14 amino acids. CDR3 DNA: TGTGCCAGCAGTTTGAGGGGACTCACAAATACGCAGTATTTT. Its translation is CASSLRGLTNTQYF.

V usage is TRBV4-2 and J usage is TRBJ1-6; D perhaps matches TRBD1 (6 bases). The V end was cut by 0 bases, the J end by 5 bases, with 11 bases between. Germline lookup yields CDR1 LGHNA and CDR2 YNFKEQ. The length of the CDR3 is 16 residues. CDR3 amino acids: CASSQEQGQDNSPLHF. CDR3 DNA: TGTGCCAGCAGCCAAGAACAGGGCCAGGATAATTCACCCCTCCACTTT.

Only a few counts were recorded for this clone. The CDR3 DNA sequence: TGTGCCAGCAGCTTAGACCGGCTGGTAGCGGGGAACGAGCAGTACTTC. Translated, it gives CASSLDRLVAGNEQYF. The chain links TRBV11-2 to TRBJ2-7; 8 bases map to TRBD2. The V and J ends lost 0 bases and 5 bases, in that order; junction bases with no gene match: 9. Per germline, CDR1 SGHAT and CDR2 FQNNGV. The CDR3 runs to 16 residues.

The chain uses TRBV5-6 and TRBJ2-7, with 11 nucleotides matching TRBD1. From germline, CDR1 is SGHDT and CDR2 YYEEEE. The CDR3 extends over 16 amino acids. Trimming took 3 bases from V and 1 from J; bases not matched to a gene: 6. The CDR3 DNA follows: TGTGCCAGCAGCTGGACAGGGGGCGCGGATTCCTACGAGCAGTACTTC. Its translation is CASSWTGGADSYEQYF.

V gene TRBV18 combines with J gene TRBJ2-7, with TRBD1 matching 7 bases. This CDR3 region has 14 residues. Trimming at V came to 2 bases and at J to 3 bases, leaving 4 bases not matched to a gene. Germline V CDR1 and CDR2: KGHSH, LQKENI. The CDR3 bases are TGTGCCAGCTCACCAGACAGGGAGAGCTACGAGCAGTACTTC. Residues: CASSPDRESYEQYF. The full variable domain, its missing parts supplied by reference TRBV18 and TRBJ2-7, is NAGVMQNPRHLVRRRGQEARLRCSPMKGHSHVYWYRQLPEEGLKFMVYLQKENIIDESGMPKERFSAEFPKEGPSILRIQQVVRGDSAAYFCASSPDRESYEQYFGPGTRLTVT.

This clone was recorded many times. This same CDR3 is encoded by further DNA sequences in the sample. The chain recombines TRBV6-1 with TRBJ2-1; TRBD2 aligns across 9 bases. Germline lookup yields CDR1 MNHNS and CDR2 SASEGT. With V trimmed by 2 bases and J by 3 bases, 2 bases remained unmatched. This CDR3 is built from 15 residues. The CDR3 is CASSELAGSYNEQFF. The CDR3 DNA reads as TGTGCCAGCAGTGAACTAGCGGGGAGCTACAATGAGCAGTTCTTC.

This clone showed up just a few times. The chain uses TRBV4-3 and TRBJ2-7; no clear D. The ends were cut back, 1 base at V and 9 bases at J, with 13 bases in the middle. Looked up from germline, CDR1 is LGHNA and CDR2 is YSLEER. This CDR3 is 13 amino acids long. The chain's CDR3 is CASSQVQASGQYF. CDR3 DNA sequence: TGCGCCAGCAGCCAAGTGCAGGCATCCGGGCAGTACTTC.

The chain combines TRBV28 with TRBJ2-2; D is perhaps TRBD2 (6 bases). Germline V CDR1 and CDR2: MDHEN, SYDVKM. Trimming stripped 5 bases from V and 4 bases from J, with 17 bases between. The CDR3 contains 16 residues. CDR3 sequence: CASSRGGMTGTGELFF. The CDR3 DNA follows: TGTGCCAGCAGTCGGGGCGGGATGACGGGCACCGGGGAGCTGTTTTTT. The full variable domain, completed using reference TRBV28 and TRBJ2-2, is DVKVTQSSRYLVKRTGEKVFLECVQDMDHENMFWYRQDPGLGLRLIYFSYDVKMKEKGDIPEGYSVSREKKERFSLILESASTNQTSMYLCASSRGGMTGTGELFFGEGSRLTVL.

This clone was observed a handful of times. This chain links TRBV11-2 with TRBJ2-5; 8 bases are shared with TRBD2. Trimming at V came to 5 bases and at J to 1 base, leaving 9 bases not matched to a gene. CDR1 is SGHAT and CDR2 is FQNNGV in the germline V gene. This CDR3 is built from 16 residues. The CDR3 spells CASSLGLAASQETQYF. In DNA, the CDR3 is TGTGCCAGCAGCCTCGGACTAGCAGCTTCCCAAGAGACCCAGTACTTC.

Only one count was recorded for this clone. This chain links TRBV3-1 (or the pseudogene TRBV3-2) with TRBJ2-2; TRBD1 is a possible D gene (5 bases). Trimming pared 0 bases from V and 3 bases from J, leaving 14 bases between. CDR1 is LGHDT and CDR2 is YNNKEL in the germline V gene (reference sequence). The CDR3 is 17 amino acids. The CDR3 bases are TGTGCCAGCAGCCAAGAGAGGCGAGTAGGGGACACCGGGGAGCTGTTTTTT. Translating it yields CASSQERRVGDTGELFF.

The chain links TRBV18 to TRBJ2-7, with 9 bases aligning to TRBD1. The germline gives CDR1 KGHSH, CDR2 LQKENI. Germline trimming cut 4 bases from V and 5 bases from J; bases unmatched to any gene: 6. CDR3 length equals 14 residues. For the CDR3, the DNA is TGTGCCAGCTCACTAGCCGGGACAGGGAACGAGCAGTACTTC. This translates into CASSLAGTGNEQYF.

The V gene is TRBV29-1, the J gene TRBJ2-3, with 8 bases identical to TRBD2. The CDR3 contains 13 residues. V was pared by 5 bases and J by 2 bases, with 3 bases of the junction left unmatched. CDR1 is SQVTM, CDR2 ANQGSEA, per germline. CDR3 protein: CSVPGGATDTQYF. In DNA form, the CDR3 reads TGCAGCGTTCCGGGGGGGGCCACAGATACGCAGTATTTT.

This chain links TRBV2 with TRBJ1-2; D ambiguous. The CDR3 spans 15 residues. Deletions cut 2 bases from V and 3 bases from J, with 13 bases between. In germline, CDR1 is SNHLY, CDR2 FYNNEI. CDR3 DNA sequence: TGTGCCAGCAGTGAAAGTGAGGGTATCGACTATGGCTACACCTTC. Protein product: CASSESEGIDYGYTF.

The DNA of the CDR3 is TGTGCCAGCAGCGTAGGGGTTTCAGTGGCGGGTGGGACCCAGTACTTC. It yields the protein CASSVGVSVAGGTQYF. The chain has TRBV9 and TRBJ2-5, with D possibly TRBD2 on 5 matching bases. The CDR3 spans 16 residues. The germline CDR1 and CDR2 sequences are SGDLS and YYNGEE. V lost 0 bases, J lost 7 bases, and 19 bases lay in between.

This rearrangement joins TRBV7-2 to TRBJ1-1; a weak D match, TRBD1 (6 bases). CDR1 and CDR2 from the germline V gene are SGHTA and FQGNSA. Trimming pared 5 bases from V and 8 bases from J, leaving 15 bases between. The CDR3 is 13 residues long. The CDR3 sequence is CASSRITGLEAFF. As DNA, the CDR3 is TGTGCCAGCAGCCGGATAACAGGGCTGGAAGCTTTCTTT.

The chain links TRBV7-9 to TRBJ2-5, with 9 bases that match TRBD2. The V gene's germline CDR1 is SEHNR and CDR2 FQNEAQ (reference sequence). The CDR3 runs 18 residues. V gave up 3 bases and J gave up 7 bases; unmatched junction bases: 18. The CDR3 region has the DNA TGTGCCAGCAGCTTCCTGAGGTGGGCTAGCGGGAATTTTGGGACCCAGTACTTC. Translating gives CASSFLRWASGNFGTQYF.

The chain employs TRBV10-3 and TRBJ2-1; D is undetermined. Trimming shortened V by 1 base and J by 5 bases, and 6 bases separated the two germline ends. The CDR3 runs 13 residues. Germline loops: CDR1 ENHRY, CDR2 SYGVKD. The CDR3 region has the DNA TGTGCCATCAGTGAGTATCGCGACAATGAGCAGTTCTTC. Translation: CAISEYRDNEQFF.

This clone was observed a few times. This chain uses TRBV24-1 with TRBJ1-2; TRBD1 might be the D (6 bases). The germline V gene encodes CDR1 KGHDR and CDR2 SFDVKD. Trimming removed 4 bases from V and 8 bases from J, with 13 bases in between. This CDR3 spans 13 amino acids. The CDR3 sequence: CATSENWGRGYTF. DNA of the CDR3: TGTGCCACCAGTGAGAATTGGGGGCGAGGCTACACCTTC.

V usage is TRBV12-3 or TRBV12-4 and J usage is TRBJ1-2, with a tentative D call TRBD1 (6 bases). V was trimmed by 6 bases and J by 4 bases, leaving 12 bases between them. CDR3 length equals 13 residues. DNA for the CDR3: TGTGCCAGCAGCCCAGGGGATTCCTATGGCTACACCTTC. Its protein product is CASSPGDSYGYTF.

This clone occurred once. The CDR3 DNA reads TGTGCCAGCAGCCGCCTCGACAGCACTGAAGCTTTCTTT. Its protein is CASSRLDSTEAFF. This sequence joins TRBV6-6 and TRBJ1-1; the D gene is possibly TRBD1 (5 bases). This CDR3 is 13 amino acids long. The V gene lost 6 bases and the J gene lost 4 bases, with 12 bases spanning the gap. CDR1 MNHNY and CDR2 SVGAGI come from the germline V gene (reference sequence).

This clone was picked up a small number of times. The V gene is TRBV28, the J gene TRBJ1-2, with D possibly TRBD1 on 5 matching bases. V dropped 5 bases and J dropped 8 bases, with 18 bases sitting between them. Germline values: CDR1 MDHEN, CDR2 SYDVKM. The CDR3 has 14 amino acids. CDR3 in amino acids: CASSPGLQTEGYTF. In nucleotides, the CDR3 is TGTGCCAGCAGTCCGGGACTCCAGACGGAAGGCTACACCTTC.

This chain links TRBV5-6 with TRBJ1-5; D may be TRBD1 (5 bases). The CDR3 contains 18 residues. Germline V lookup: CDR1 SGHDT, CDR2 YYEEEE. Trimming took off 0 bases at V and 1 base at J, with 17 bases between the two ends. CDR3 sequence (DNA): TGTGCCAGCAGCTTGGGCCGAGGTCAGGGTATAAGCAATCAGCCCCAGCATTTT. It translates to CASSLGRGQGISNQPQHF.

The chain uses TRBV5-1 and TRBJ2-7; the match to TRBD2 covers 9 bases. This CDR3 contains 14 residues. Germline values: CDR1 SGHRS, CDR2 YFSETQ. V dropped 2 bases and J dropped 5; count of bases not matched to a gene: 5. The CDR3 loop is CASSFGTSYNEQYF. CDR3 DNA sequence: TGCGCCAGCAGCTTCGGGACTAGCTATAACGAGCAGTACTTC.

The chain couples TRBV11-2 to TRBJ2-7, with 10 bases matching TRBD2. This CDR3 comprises 15 residues. Losses at the gene ends were 5 bases for V and 2 bases for J; bases not matched to a gene: 6. Germline V gene sequence: CDR1 SGHAT, CDR2 FQNNGV. The CDR3 nucleotides read TGTGCCAGCAGCCCCCGACTAGCGGGTCCCTACGAGCAGTACTTC. Its protein product is CASSPRLAGPYEQYF.

This clone was counted between two and nine times. The gene calls are TRBV21-1 and TRBJ1-5; TRBD1 is taken as the D call from the table, unchecked against the DNA. TRBV21-1 is a pseudogene. The CDR3 totals 19 residues. CDR3 sequence (DNA): TGTGCCAGCAGCAAACGCCGGGACAGGGGGTTCTGTGGCAATCAGCCCCAGCATTTT. Its translation is CASSKRRDRGFCGNQPQHF.

This clone was observed a handful of times. The chain links TRBV7-2 to TRBJ1-2, with TRBD1 identical over 7 bases. After removal of 3 bases from V and 2 bases from J, the junction contained 6 bases not matched to a gene. The length of the CDR3 is 15 residues. Germline-derived CDR1 and CDR2 are SGHTA and FQGNSA. The CDR3 spells CASSFLDRLNYGYTF. CDR3 bases: TGTGCCAGCAGCTTCTTGGACAGGTTGAACTATGGCTACACCTTC.

The chain employs TRBV4-3 and TRBJ2-3; D remains unclear. V lost 0 bases and J lost 3, with 10 bases in between. CDR3 length: 15 amino acids. The germline CDR1 and CDR2 sequences are LGHNA and YSLEER. The CDR3 protein is CASSQDPRVTDTQYF. The CDR3 nucleotides read TGCGCCAGCAGCCAAGATCCTCGGGTGACAGATACGCAGTATTTT.

The chain links TRBV19 to TRBJ2-2; 10 positions agree with TRBD2. J was trimmed by 0 bases and V by 6 bases; bases with no gene match: 10. This CDR3 has 18 residues. CDR1 LNHDA and CDR2 SQIVND come from the germline V gene (reference sequence). CDR3 nucleotides: TGTGCCAGTAGAGACGGGCTAGCGGGGGACGCGAACACCGGGGAGCTGTTTTTT. Translating it yields CASRDGLAGDANTGELFF. The whole variable domain, filled in from reference TRBV19 and TRBJ2-2, reads DGGITQSPKYLFRKEGQNVTLSCEQNLNHDAMYWYRQDPGQGLRLIYYSQIVNDFQKGDIAEGYSVSREKKESFPLTVTSAQKNPTAFYLCASRDGLAGDANTGELFFGEGSRLTVL.

The rearrangement links TRBV4-3 to TRBJ1-5; 11 bases align to TRBD1. Germline CDR1 and CDR2: LGHNA and YSLEER. CDR3 length: 18 residues. V was pared by 0 bases and J by 6 bases, with 10 bases of the junction left unmatched. The CDR3 sequence is CASSQDWTGGEISQPQHF. The CDR3 DNA is TGCGCCAGCAGCCAAGATTGGACAGGGGGCGAGATTAGTCAGCCCCAGCATTTT.